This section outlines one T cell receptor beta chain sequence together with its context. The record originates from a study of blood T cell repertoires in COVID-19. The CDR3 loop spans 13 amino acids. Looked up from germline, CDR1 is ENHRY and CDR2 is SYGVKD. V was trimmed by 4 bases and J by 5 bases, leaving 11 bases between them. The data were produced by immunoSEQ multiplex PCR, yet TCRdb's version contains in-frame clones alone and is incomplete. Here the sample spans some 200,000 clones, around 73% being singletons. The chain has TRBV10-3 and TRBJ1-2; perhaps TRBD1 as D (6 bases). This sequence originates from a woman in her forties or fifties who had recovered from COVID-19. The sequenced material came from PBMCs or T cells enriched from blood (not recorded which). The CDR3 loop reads CAISGTEGYGYTF. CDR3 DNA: TGTGCCATCAGTGGGACAGAAGGATATGGCTACACCTTC.